This paragraph covers one T cell receptor beta chain sequence. The junction departs from germline at one end; a sequencing error may be responsible. Amplified regions were TCR beta CDR3 sequences from RNA transcripts. HTBI primers were employed in a first-round RT-PCR of the TCR CDR3. TCRdb called the multiplex PCR reads again in MiXCR, with one record for every CDR3 protein. This table holds fewer than 350,000 distinct CDR3 sequences, roughly 14% found once. These data belong to a study of T cells in Graves' hyperthyroidism and ophthalmopathy. The CDR3 is 15 residues long. Germline assignment: CDR1 SGHRS and CDR2 YFSETQ.

Sequencing used blood. This clonotype was sampled from a woman in her twenties or thirties with Graves' hyperthyroidism that later progressed to Graves' ophthalmopathy. The chain carries TRBV5-1 and TRBJ2-1; 12 bases fit TRBD1. CDR3 coding DNA: TGCGCCAGCAGCCTGGGACAGGGGGCAAACAATGAGCAGTCCTTC. It is translated as CASSLGQGANNEQSF.